This T cell receptor (gamma chain) came from a study of human gamma delta and Vdelta1 T cells. Regarding this clone: The antigen remains undetermined.

V trimming: 5 bases; J trimming: 1 base; junction bases outside the gene matches: 11. The CDR3 runs 15 residues. CDR1 is VTNTFY, CDR2 YDVSTARD, per germline (reference sequence). TCRdb reapplied CATT to the PCR reads. The repertoire holds around 4,500 gamma-chain clones, with less than 40% as singletons. The sequenced sample consisted of Vdelta1 gamma-delta T cells from blood grown in culture (DOT cells). The TCR sequence derives from a human donor in good health. The chain employs TRGV3 and TRGJ1 or TRGJ2. This CDR3 reads CATWAIFGNYYKKLF. The CDR3, as DNA: TGTGCCACCTGGGCCATATTTGGTAATTATTATAAGAAACTCTTT.